The 18 T cell receptor beta chains reported below all come from one sample, sequenced in a study of cytomegalovirus exposure and HLA in healthy donors. It was with 60 Vbeta and 13 Jbeta primers that the PCR ran. The assay was immunoSEQ multiplex PCR, and TCRdb's table has in-frame clones only and misses some. The data show around 160,000 clones, 65% to 85% seen once. Sequenced input: PBMCs. The receptors here all came from a woman in her 40s in good health and CMV-seropositive.

The chain uses TRBV5-4 and TRBJ1-2; TRBD1 agrees at 8 bases. In germline, CDR1 is SGHNT, CDR2 YYREEE (reference sequence). Trimming took 9 bases from V and 0 from J; bases not matched to a gene: 7. The CDR3 extends over 14 amino acids. For the CDR3, the DNA is TGTGCCACCCGACAGGGGCCGGCTAACTATGGCTACACCTTC. This gives the protein CATRQGPANYGYTF. The full variable domain, in which reference TRBV5-4 and TRBJ1-2 provide the parts outside the CDR3, is ETGVTQSPTHLIKTRGQQVTLRCSSQSGHNTVSWYQQALGQGPQFIFQYYREEENGRGNFPPRFSGLQFPNYSSELNVNALELDDSALYLCATRQGPANYGYTFGSGTRLTVV.

The chain carries TRBV5-1 and TRBJ2-3; a possible D gene is TRBD1 (6 bases). Germline-derived CDR1 and CDR2 are SGHRS and YFSETQ. The CDR3 totals 15 residues. Trimming left V 5 bases short and J 2 bases short, with 15 bases between. CDR3 amino acids: CASRRGNPDTDTQYF. The CDR3 DNA reads as TGCGCCAGCAGAAGGGGGAATCCAGACACAGATACGCAGTATTTT.

In this sample, this clone turned up a few times. The chain links TRBV7-6 to TRBJ1-6; D gene ambiguous. The CDR3 covers 12 residues. Per germline, CDR1 SGHVS and CDR2 FNYEAQ. Trimming pared 6 bases from V and 8 bases from J, leaving 8 bases between. The CDR3 nucleotides are TGTGCCAGCAGGTCAGAGGATTCACCCCTCCACTTT. Protein sequence: CASRSEDSPLHF.

The chain combines TRBV29-1 with TRBJ1-1; D may be TRBD1 (6 bases). V shed 2 bases and J shed 5 bases, with 15 bases lying between them. Germline assignment: CDR1 SQVTM and CDR2 ANQGSEA. The CDR3 spans 14 residues. The CDR3 here is CSVENTGRMTEAFF. CDR3 coding DNA: TGCAGCGTTGAAAATACAGGGCGGATGACTGAAGCTTTCTTT.

The genes are TRBV5-1 and TRBJ2-7; 7 nucleotides line up with TRBD1. Germline V gene sequence: CDR1 SGHRS, CDR2 YFSETQ. CDR3 length: 13 residues. Trimming removed 4 bases from V and 3 bases from J; junction bases left unmatched: 4. The CDR3 loop reads CASSPGQIYEQYF. CDR3 DNA sequence: TGCGCCAGCAGCCCGGGACAGATCTACGAGCAGTACTTC.

The V gene is TRBV19, the J gene TRBJ2-1, with D possibly TRBD1 on 6 matching bases. The V gene lost 4 bases and the J gene lost 4 bases, with 14 bases spanning the gap. The germline V gene has CDR1 LNHDA and CDR2 SQIVND (reference sequence). The CDR3 spans 15 residues. CDR3 DNA sequence: TGTGCCAGTAGTACCTCCGGGACACCATACAATGAGCAGTTCTTC. This translates into CASSTSGTPYNEQFF.

The J gene is TRBJ2-3, the V gene TRBV6-1; D unresolved. V lost 7 bases to trimming and J lost 2 bases, with 10 bases between them. CDR1 MNHNS and CDR2 SASEGT come from the germline V gene. CDR3 size: 13 residues. DNA of the CDR3: TGTGCCAGCAACCCAGGCTTCACAGATACGCAGTATTTT. It encodes CASNPGFTDTQYF.

This clone was counted between two and nine times. The chain links TRBV4-1 to TRBJ1-4; D may be TRBD1 (5 bases). Trimming took 5 bases from V and 3 from J, leaving 13 bases between them. Germline V gene data show CDR1 as MGHRA and CDR2 as YSYEKL. This CDR3 contains 15 residues. In nucleotides, the CDR3 is TGCGCCAGCAGCATCTTCGGACACGCTAATGAAAAACTGTTTTTT. Residues: CASSIFGHANEKLFF.

The chain joins TRBV27 to TRBJ2-1, with TRBD2 matching over 11 bases. V gave up 2 bases and J gave up 10 bases; unmatched junction bases: 10. CDR1 and CDR2 (germline): MNHEY, SMNVEV (reference sequence). The CDR3 extends over 16 amino acids. The DNA for the CDR3 is TGTGCCAGCAGTTTAGCTAGCGGGGGGCGTCGGGGCGAGCAGTTCTTC. The encoded protein is CASSLASGGRRGEQFF.

The chain carries TRBV6-6 and TRBJ2-5; TRBD2 aligns across 7 bases. The V gene's germline CDR1 is MNHNY and CDR2 SVGAGI (reference sequence). The CDR3 is made up of 15 amino acids. The junction had 6 bases not matched to a gene; V was cut back by 2 bases and J by 3 bases. In nucleotides, the CDR3 is TGTGCCAGCAGTTACCAGAGCGGGGCCAAAGAGACCCAGTACTTC. The encoded protein is CASSYQSGAKETQYF.

The chain joins TRBV28 to TRBJ2-3; TRBD2 aligns across 13 bases. Germline-derived CDR1 and CDR2 are MDHEN and SYDVKM. There are 16 residues in the CDR3. Unmatched junction bases numbered 7, after V lost 5 bases and J lost 5 bases. CDR3 loop: CASSPGLAGTGDTQYF. DNA of the CDR3: TGTGCCAGCAGTCCGGGACTAGCGGGGACGGGAGATACGCAGTATTTT.

This clone was observed once. The V call is TRBV5-6, the J call TRBJ2-1; 8 bases map to TRBD2. The CDR3 extends over 15 amino acids. Germline values: CDR1 SGHDT, CDR2 YYEEEE. The ends lost 4 bases at V and 2 bases at J; junction bases unmatched: 5. This chain's CDR3 is CASSAVAGTYNEQFF. The CDR3 DNA reads TGTGCCAGCAGCGCTGTAGCGGGGACCTACAATGAGCAGTTCTTC.

The chain combines TRBV2 with TRBJ1-4, with a weak D call TRBD1 (5 bases). Germline V gene data show CDR1 as SNHLY and CDR2 as FYNNEI. The CDR3 is 12 residues long. The germline V and J ends were trimmed by 7 bases and 8 bases, with 11 bases remaining between them. CDR3 in amino acids: CASTLTVEKLFF. The DNA of the CDR3 is TGTGCCAGCACCCTGACAGTCGAAAAACTGTTTTTT.

The chain links TRBV9 to TRBJ2-3, with 8 nucleotides matching TRBD1. V lost 6 bases, J lost 0 bases, and 6 bases stayed unmatched. Germline CDR1 SGDLS, CDR2 YYNGEE. The length of the CDR3 is 15 residues. The CDR3 sequence is CASTLQGASTDTQYF. CDR3 in DNA: TGTGCCAGCACCCTCCAGGGGGCGAGCACAGATACGCAGTATTTT.

The chain links TRBV5-1 to TRBJ2-3, with TRBD2 matching 8 bases. Germline V gene data show CDR1 as SGHRS and CDR2 as YFSETQ. V dropped 0 bases and J dropped 3; count of bases not matched to a gene: 9. The CDR3 has 17 residues. The chain's CDR3 is CASSLELGGAQTDTQYF. The CDR3 DNA follows: TGCGCCAGCAGCTTGGAGCTCGGGGGGGCCCAGACAGATACGCAGTATTTT.

This clone was observed once. The chain uses TRBV13 and TRBJ2-1; the D gene is possibly TRBD2 (7 bases). The ends were cut back, 5 bases at V and 10 bases at J, with 18 bases in the middle. CDR1 PRHDT and CDR2 FYEKMQ come from the germline V gene (reference sequence). This CDR3 spans 14 amino acids. CDR3 DNA: TGTGCCAGCAGCCAAGGGGGGGCGATGAGGGAGCAGTTCTTC. This translates into CASSQGGAMREQFF.

The V gene is TRBV5-4, the J gene TRBJ1-2, with 9 bases identical to TRBD1. J lost 4 bases, V lost 1 base, and 5 bases had no gene match. Germline-derived CDR1 and CDR2 are SGHNT and YYREEE (reference sequence). The CDR3 runs 15 residues. CDR3 residues: CASSLSGQGTYGYTF. CDR3 DNA sequence: TGTGCCAGCAGCTTGTCGGGACAGGGCACCTATGGCTACACCTTC.

This clone was picked up a small number of times. This chain connects TRBV29-1 to TRBJ1-4; 8 bases are shared with TRBD1. The V segment lost 3 bases and the J segment 8 bases; nucleotides outside the gene matches: 11. CDR1 is SQVTM and CDR2 is ANQGSEA in the germline V gene. The CDR3 has 15 amino acids. The DNA for the CDR3 is TGCAGCGTTGAGGTACAGGGGGGCTGGACGGAAAAACTGTTTTTT. This sequence encodes CSVEVQGGWTEKLFF.